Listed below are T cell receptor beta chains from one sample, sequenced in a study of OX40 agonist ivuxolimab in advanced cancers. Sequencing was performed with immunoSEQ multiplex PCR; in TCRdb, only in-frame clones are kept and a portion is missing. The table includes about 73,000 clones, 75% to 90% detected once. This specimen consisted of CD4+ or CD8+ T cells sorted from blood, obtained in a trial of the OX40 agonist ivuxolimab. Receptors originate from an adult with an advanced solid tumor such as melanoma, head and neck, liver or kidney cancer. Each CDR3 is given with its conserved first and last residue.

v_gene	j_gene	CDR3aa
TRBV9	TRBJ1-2	CASSVGHYGYTF
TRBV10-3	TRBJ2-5	CAIKAPQGETQYF
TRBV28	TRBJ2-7	CASSLGVGEQYF
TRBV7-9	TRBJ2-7	CASSQQGDLYEQYF
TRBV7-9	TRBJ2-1	CASRRPRASFNEQFF
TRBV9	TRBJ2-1	CASSETSGSGQEQFF
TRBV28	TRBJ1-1	CASSFSVSAEAFF
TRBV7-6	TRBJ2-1	CASSFSRTASYNEQFF
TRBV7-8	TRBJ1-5	CASSFYGTGQSKLPQHF
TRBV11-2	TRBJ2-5	CASSPGGIAGVFQETQYF
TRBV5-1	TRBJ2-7	CASSLYDSANEQYF
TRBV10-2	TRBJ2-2	CASSDLNTGELFF
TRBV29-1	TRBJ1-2	CSVPDGVGYTF
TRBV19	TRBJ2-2	CASSALSGIHTGELFF
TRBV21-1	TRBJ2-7	CASSKEKEGALSYEQYF
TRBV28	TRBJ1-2	CASSYPGGSGYTF
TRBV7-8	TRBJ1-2	CASSSNSGGYTF
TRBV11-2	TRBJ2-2	CASSLGRGSTGELFF
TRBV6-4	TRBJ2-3	CASSEQTSGGGADTQYF
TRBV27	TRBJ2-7	CASISAYEQYF
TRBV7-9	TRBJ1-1	CASSQESKVTEAFF
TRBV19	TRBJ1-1	CASSLTANTEAFF
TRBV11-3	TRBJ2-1	CASSLAGGPWIEQFF
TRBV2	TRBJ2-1	CASSDPSGRDTYNEQFF
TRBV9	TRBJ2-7	CASSPRQRSYEQYF
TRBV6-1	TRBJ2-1	CASSPTGNEQFF